The subject of this entry is one TCR beta chain. Its target is not known. The data are from a study of cytomegalovirus exposure and HLA in healthy donors. Study-level information: Early released data comprised about 85 million unique TCRs from HLA-typed donors.

Both 60 Vbeta primers and 13 Jbeta primers went into the PCR. TCRdb keeps only in-frame clones here, not all; method: immunoSEQ multiplex PCR. The sample holds 200,000 to 250,000 clones, 82% seen once. V was cut by 3 bases and J by 8 bases, with 15 bases left in between. This CDR3 contains 14 residues. The V gene's germline CDR1 is LNHDA and CDR2 SQIVND (reference sequence). Study-wide points: In vitro assays verified that a few CMV-associated chains recognized CMV antigens specifically. Analysis was carried out at a later point, and it linked a missense DCLRE1C variant to TCR beta V- and J-gene trimming. Using a false discovery rate of 0.05, a later analysis showed that 16,951 TCR beta sequences were associated with HLA alleles.

This rearrangement joins TRBV19 to TRBJ2-3; D unclear. Sequenced sample: PBMCs. The receptor was isolated from a woman aged 40 to 50 in good health and CMV-seronegative. In nucleotides, the CDR3 is TGTGCCAGTAGTATCGTGGCCATTGGTTCTACGCAGTATTTT. Amino acid sequence: CASSIVAIGSTQYF.